The source of this TCR beta chain is a study of cytomegalovirus exposure and HLA in healthy donors. Whole-study context: Earlier, 110 million or so unique TCR beta sequences were recovered from around 180 million T cells by an analysis.

Study-level results: Earlier analysis yielded a pattern in which most TCR beta V segments were productive about 87% or about 30% of the time.

Vbeta (60) and Jbeta (13) primers were used in the PCR. The table came from immunoSEQ multiplex PCR; TCRdb's copy has only in-frame clones and leaves some out. The sample has 150,000 to 200,000 clones, around four fifths seen once; the top ten hold about 7.4%. As concerns this clone: Antigen unknown.

What was sequenced was PBMCs. The TCR originated in a male donor in good health and CMV-seropositive.

For the CDR3, the DNA is TGTGCCAGCATCGAGACCCGGGATCCCGATACCGGGGAGCTGTTTTTT. Translation gives CASIETRDPDTGELFF. This chain connects TRBV11-2 to TRBJ2-2, with D possibly TRBD2 on 5 matching bases. Trimming left V 7 bases short and J 5 bases short, with 20 bases between. CDR3 length equals 16 residues. The germline gives CDR1 SGHAT, CDR2 FQNNGV.